This passage covers 29 T cell receptor beta chains from one sample sequenced in a study of Ad26.COV2.S vaccination and SARS-CoV-2 variants. As to treatment: some 19 received Ad26.COV2.S at low or high dose, single or two shots; about five received placebo; per-sample allocation not given. Samples came from day 63 after the first vaccine or placebo injection. Assay: immunoSEQ multiplex PCR; the TCRdb copy retains only in-frame clones and omits some. Of around 380,000 clones in the sample, 88% were seen once. The sequencing here drew on peripheral blood, taken in a trial of Ad26.COV2.S vaccine versus placebo. These receptors all stem from a person aged 18-65 years who received the Ad26.COV2.S COVID-19 vaccine or a placebo.

This clone showed up just a few times. CDR3 sequence reads: CASIPTSGGVVGTGELFF. CDR3 in DNA: TGTGCCAGTATTCCGACTAGCGGGGGGGTAGTCGGCACCGGGGAGCTGTTTTTT. The V call is TRBV19, the J call TRBJ2-2; 14 nucleotides line up with TRBD2. This CDR3 is built from 18 residues. V lost 7 bases, J lost 4 bases, and 11 bases stayed unmatched. The germline V gene encodes CDR1 LNHDA and CDR2 SQIVND (reference sequence).

In regard to this clone: Other DNA sequences in the sample encode the same CDR3. The chain has TRBV6-1 and TRBJ1-1; a weak D match, TRBD1 (5 bases). Per germline, CDR1 MNHNS and CDR2 SASEGT. V dropped 1 base and J dropped 5 bases, with 11 bases sitting between them. The CDR3 loop spans 14 amino acids. The CDR3 is CASSEEGRRTEAFF. The CDR3 DNA is TGTGCCAGCAGTGAAGAGGGGCGGAGGACTGAAGCTTTCTTT.

This clone occurred once. The V gene is TRBV10-1, the J gene TRBJ1-5; D gene unclear. This CDR3 region has 12 residues. Germline V lookup: CDR1 WNHNN, CDR2 SYGVQD (reference sequence). CDR3: CVWGGSNQPQHF. Here the CDR3 DNA reads TGCGTCTGGGGTGGCAGCAATCAGCCCCAGCATTTT.

The chain recombines TRBV6-5 with TRBJ1-2; D gene unclear. The CDR3 is made up of 14 amino acids. Per the germline V gene, CDR1 is MNHEY and CDR2 is SVGAGI. Trimming took 4 bases from V and 4 from J, leaving 13 bases between them. CDR3 in amino acids: CASSLAVPSYGYTF. The CDR3 nucleotides are TGTGCCAGCAGTTTGGCAGTTCCATCCTATGGCTACACCTTC.

This clone is a singleton in its sample. The gene calls are TRBV4-3 and TRBJ1-2; the D gene is possibly TRBD1 (6 bases). The CDR3 has 19 residues. V lost 0 bases, J lost 7 bases, and 27 bases lay in between. Germline V gene sequence: CDR1 LGHNA, CDR2 YSLEER. The DNA for the CDR3 is TGCGCCAGCAGCCAAGACCTAAACAGGGCCTTCGTATCTCGTAGTGGCTACACCTTC. It encodes CASSQDLNRAFVSRSGYTF.

The chain uses TRBV5-1 and TRBJ2-1; 11 nucleotides line up with TRBD2. The V segment lost 4 bases and the J segment 8 bases; nucleotides outside the gene matches: 11. This CDR3 has 16 residues. Germline V gene lookup returns CDR1 SGHRS and CDR2 YFSETQ. The CDR3 sequence is CASSPPTSGDPHEQFF. The CDR3, as DNA: TGCGCCAGCAGCCCCCCGACTAGCGGGGATCCCCATGAGCAGTTCTTC.

The chain recombines TRBV10-2 with TRBJ1-2, with TRBD1 matching 8 bases. The CDR3 runs to 14 residues. Germline V gene data show CDR1 as WSHSY and CDR2 as SAAADI. With 6 bases clipped from V and 8 bases from J, the junction kept 11 bases outside the gene matches. The CDR3 sequence: CASSQHRGGEGYTF. CDR3 DNA: TGCGCCAGCAGCCAACACAGGGGGGGCGAAGGCTACACCTTC.

This clone appeared once. V usage is TRBV18 and J usage is TRBJ2-7, with 8 bases identical to TRBD2. Trimming cost V 6 bases and J 1 base; bases outside gene matches: 2. Looked up from germline, CDR1 is KGHSH and CDR2 is LQKENI. The CDR3 consists of 13 residues. In nucleotides, the CDR3 is TGTGCCAGCTCGACTAGCGAATCCTACGAGCAGTACTTC. It specifies CASSTSESYEQYF.

J is TRBJ2-1 and V is TRBV19; D is uncertain. Trimming pared 0 bases from V and 10 bases from J, leaving 16 bases between. The CDR3 contains 15 residues. Per germline, CDR1 LNHDA and CDR2 SQIVND (reference sequence). Here the CDR3 reads CASSIEGSIVREQFF. For the CDR3, the DNA is TGTGCCAGTAGTATAGAGGGTAGCATCGTAAGGGAGCAGTTCTTC.

This sequence joins TRBV4-1 and TRBJ2-5; possible D gene TRBD1, 7 bases. Germline CDR1 reads MGHRA; CDR2 reads YSYEKL. Trimming left V 1 base short and J 4 bases short, with 16 bases between. The length of the CDR3 is 16 residues. As DNA, the CDR3 is TGCGCCAGCAGCCAAGGATTGCGGCAGGGGGGAGAGACCCAGTACTTC. Amino acids: CASSQGLRQGGETQYF.

This clone was seen more than once but under ten times. The chain joins TRBV13 to TRBJ2-1, with 8 nucleotides matching TRBD2. The V gene end was trimmed by 0 bases and the J gene end by 0 bases; junction bases not matched to a gene: 10. Germline V lookup: CDR1 PRHDT, CDR2 FYEKMQ (reference sequence). CDR3 length equals 19 residues. The CDR3 sequence: CASSLGPVSGGASYNEQFF. The CDR3 region has the DNA TGTGCCAGCAGCTTAGGCCCCGTGTCCGGGGGGGCCTCCTACAATGAGCAGTTCTTC.

This chain connects TRBV11-2 to TRBJ2-7; a possible D gene is TRBD1 (5 bases). The germline V gene has CDR1 SGHAT and CDR2 FQNNGV. This CDR3 is 14 amino acids long. With 3 bases removed from V and 3 bases from J, the gap between germline ends came to 12 bases. The CDR3 nucleotides read TGTGCCAGCAGCTTCTGGGGCAGAGTCTACGAGCAGTACTTC. It specifies CASSFWGRVYEQYF.

This chain connects TRBV27 to TRBJ2-1; D might be TRBD2 (5 bases). Trimming removed 2 bases from V and 9 bases from J, with 17 bases in between. Germline CDR1 is MNHEY and CDR2 is SMNVEV (reference sequence). This CDR3 region has 15 residues. CDR3 region: CASSLVNGEGSEQFF. CDR3 in DNA: TGTGCCAGCAGTTTAGTGAACGGCGAGGGCAGTGAGCAGTTCTTC.

This clone was detected a few times. J is TRBJ1-4 and V is TRBV2; maybe TRBD1 (5 bases). The CDR3 has 14 residues. Germline values: CDR1 SNHLY, CDR2 FYNNEI. The germline V and J ends were trimmed by 10 bases and 8 bases, with 20 bases remaining between them. CDR3 in amino acids: CATLFRGSGEKLFF. The CDR3 nucleotides are TGTGCCACCCTATTCCGGGGCAGTGGCGAAAAACTGTTTTTT.

The chain couples TRBV10-3 to TRBJ2-2, with D tentatively TRBD2 (6 bases). The germline V and J ends were trimmed by 7 bases and 7 bases, with 13 bases remaining between them. The CDR3 covers 13 residues. CDR1 and CDR2 from the germline V gene are ENHRY and SYGVKD. The CDR3 sequence: CAINSGMGGELFF. The CDR3 DNA follows: TGTGCCATCAATAGCGGTATGGGCGGGGAGCTGTTTTTT.

The rearrangement uses TRBV11-2 and TRBJ1-6, with a tentative D call TRBD1 (6 bases). Germline loops: CDR1 SGHAT, CDR2 FQNNGV. The CDR3 sequence is 13 residues long. Trimming pared 5 bases from V and 7 bases from J, leaving 9 bases between. CDR3 DNA: TGTGCCAGCAGCCTAGGACAGAATTCACCCCTCCACTTT. Its translation: CASSLGQNSPLHF. The full variable domain, with the rest looked up from reference TRBV11-2 and TRBJ1-6, is EAGVAQSPRYKIIEKRQSVAFWCNPISGHATLYWYQQILGQGPKLLIQFQNNGVVDDSQLPKDRFSAERLKGVDSTLKIQPAKLEDSAVYLCASSLGQNSPLHFGNGTRLTVT.

With respect to this clone: The germline gene is not matched at one end of the junction; a read error may be the cause. The chain employs TRBV7-6 and TRBJ2-2; D is uncertain. The CDR3 contains 15 residues. Germline-derived CDR1 and CDR2 are SGHVS and FNYEAQ. CDR3 DNA: TGTGCCAGCAGTTTAGGCTGGGGATACACCGGGGAGCTGTTTTTT. Its translation is CASSLGWGYTGELFF. Filled out from reference TRBV7-6 and TRBJ2-2, the complete variable domain reads GAGVSQSPRYKVTKRGQDVALRCDPISGHVSLYWYRQALGQGPEFLTYFNYEAQQDKSGLPNDRFSAERPEGSISTLTIQRTEQRDSAMYRCASSLGWGYTGELFFGEGSRLTVL.

This chain uses TRBV3-1 (or the pseudogene TRBV3-2) with TRBJ2-3, with 12 nucleotides matching TRBD2. From germline, CDR1 is LGHDT and CDR2 YNNKEL (reference sequence). The CDR3 consists of 14 residues. V lost 4 bases and J lost 6; bases outside the gene matches: 2. CDR3 sequence (DNA): TGTGCCAGCAGCCTTACTAGCGGGGGGGATACGCAGTATTTT. It codes for CASSLTSGGDTQYF.

The chain joins TRBV30 to TRBJ1-1, with D maybe TRBD1 (5 bases). The CDR3 is 12 residues long. V lost 3 bases to trimming and J lost 4 bases, with 9 bases between them. The germline CDR1 and CDR2 sequences are GTSNPN and SVGIG (reference sequence). CDR3 in amino acids: CAWRPGGTEAFF. The CDR3 region has the DNA TGTGCCTGGAGGCCCGGGGGCACTGAAGCTTTCTTT.

The V call is TRBV27, the J call TRBJ2-5; D perhaps matches TRBD1 (7 bases). Trimming left V 4 bases short and J 5 bases short, with 14 bases between. The germline V gene has CDR1 MNHEY and CDR2 SMNVEV (reference sequence). The CDR3 contains 14 residues. The CDR3 bases are TGTGCCAGCAGTTCTCTAGCGACAGGGGAGACCCAGTACTTC. It translates to CASSSLATGETQYF.

The chain couples TRBV2 to TRBJ2-1, with TRBD2 matching 9 bases. J was trimmed by 10 bases and V by 5 bases; bases with no gene match: 9. CDR3 length equals 14 residues. Germline V gives CDR1 SNHLY, CDR2 FYNNEI. The DNA for the CDR3 is TGTGCCAGCAGTTATGGCGGGGGGGCACGGGAGCAGTTCTTC. Its protein product is CASSYGGGAREQFF.

This clone occurred a few times. The chain employs TRBV7-2 and TRBJ1-2, with D tentatively TRBD1 (5 bases). V gave up 4 bases and J gave up 2 bases, with 14 bases separating them. The germline V gene has CDR1 SGHTA and CDR2 FQGNSA. The length of the CDR3 is 15 residues. The CDR3 DNA sequence: TGTGCCAGCAGCTCCATGGGGCAGGGAAACTATGGCTACACCTTC. It encodes CASSSMGQGNYGYTF.

This clone was detected once. The rearrangement links TRBV5-1 to TRBJ1-1; D unresolved. The germline gives CDR1 SGHRS, CDR2 YFSETQ. CDR3 length: 13 amino acids. Trimming removed 4 bases from V and 7 bases from J, with 14 bases in between. The CDR3 here is CASSPSSGDEAFF. CDR3 nucleotide sequence: TGCGCCAGCAGCCCCTCCTCAGGTGATGAAGCTTTCTTT.

This clone showed up just once. The chain uses TRBV7-2 and TRBJ2-3; tentative D call: TRBD2 (7 bases). This CDR3 comprises 14 residues. CDR1 is SGHTA and CDR2 is FQGNSA in the germline V gene. The V and J ends lost 7 bases and 2 bases respectively, with 13 bases between them. CDR3 region: CASNVGGVTDTQYF. The DNA of the CDR3 is TGTGCCAGCAATGTAGGGGGGGTCACAGATACGCAGTATTTT.

The CDR3 region has the DNA TGTGCCAGTAGGATACAGGGGAATAATTCACCCCTCCACTTT. Translating it yields CASRIQGNNSPLHF. The genes are TRBV19 and TRBJ1-6, with TRBD1 matching over 7 bases. CDR3 size: 14 residues. V was clipped by 6 bases and J by 5 bases; unmatched bases: 4. CDR1 LNHDA and CDR2 SQIVND come from the germline V gene (reference sequence).

CDR3 in DNA: TGCGCCAGCAGCCCCGGGGCAGGGTGGAGTAACGAGCAGTACTTC. This gives the protein CASSPGAGWSNEQYF. The chain combines TRBV5-1 with TRBJ2-7; D is tentatively TRBD1 or TRBD2 (5 bases each). The CDR3 runs 15 residues. Germline CDR1 and CDR2: SGHRS and YFSETQ. V lost 4 bases, J lost 5 bases, and 19 bases lay in between. Full variable domain (missing parts from reference TRBV5-1 and TRBJ2-7): KAGVTQTPRYLIKTRGQQVTLSCSPISGHRSVSWYQQTPGQGLQFLFEYFSETQRNKGNFPGRFSGRQFSNSRSEMNVSTLELGDSALYLCASSPGAGWSNEQYFGPGTRLTVT.

The rearrangement joins TRBV6-1 to TRBJ2-1, with a weak D call TRBD1 (5 bases). The germline V gene has CDR1 MNHNS and CDR2 SASEGT. The germline V and J ends were trimmed by 0 bases and 5 bases, with 14 bases remaining between them. The length of the CDR3 is 16 residues. The CDR3 nucleotides are TGTGCCAGCAGTGAAGCGATCCAGGGTTGGGACAATGAGCAGTTCTTC. Translating it yields CASSEAIQGWDNEQFF.

This chain links TRBV7-2 with TRBJ2-4, with D unclear. V was cut by 6 bases and J by 3 bases, with 12 bases left in between. The CDR3 consists of 14 residues. Germline values: CDR1 SGHTA, CDR2 FQGNSA. CDR3 amino acids: CASSYDEGKNIQYF. In DNA, the CDR3 is TGTGCCAGCAGTTACGACGAAGGCAAAAACATTCAGTACTTC.

This clone showed up just a few times. The CDR3 coding sequence is TGTGCCAGCAGGGGTCAGGGACAGGTCGGGGAGCTGTTTTTT. Amino acid sequence: CASRGQGQVGELFF. The chain recombines TRBV2 with TRBJ2-2, with 8 bases that match TRBD1. CDR3 length equals 14 residues. The germline gives CDR1 SNHLY, CDR2 FYNNEI. The trim removed 6 bases at V and 7 bases at J, leaving 7 bases unmatched.